This entry concerns a single T cell receptor (beta chain). Its antigen remains unknown. This sample also contains other DNA sequences that code for the same CDR3. Use of 60 Vbeta and 13 Jbeta primers characterized the PCR. Authors' data handling: Later reanalysis found roughly 80 million unique TCR beta chains, around 10 million of them shared. Assay used: immunoSEQ multiplex PCR; TCRdb lists only in-frame clones, some missing. Clonal size and the V and J genes are those of that table, whereas D and trimming came from the DNA. Here the sample spans 200,000 or so clones, 70% being singletons. These data are taken from a study of cytomegalovirus exposure and HLA in healthy donors. Study findings and constraints: In a later analysis, parvovirus B19, influenza, CMV and Epstein-Barr virus appeared linked to several top co-occurrence clusters. A later analysis found most CMV-associated TCR beta chains apparently HLA-restricted. In a later analysis, a genetic analysis reported fewer productive-TCR N-insertions in an Asian-associated ancestry cluster than the cohort average.

This TCR derives from a man aged 35-49 years in good health and CMV-seropositive. The sample was PBMCs.

As DNA, the CDR3 is TGTGCCAGCAGCCAAGATTCAGGGGGTAGCAATCAGCCCCAGCATTTT. It codes for CASSQDSGGSNQPQHF. The chain carries TRBV4-2 and TRBJ1-5, with TRBD1 matching 7 bases. Germline lookup yields CDR1 LGHNA and CDR2 YNFKEQ. V gave up 0 bases and J gave up 0 bases; unmatched junction bases: 2. CDR3 size: 16 residues.